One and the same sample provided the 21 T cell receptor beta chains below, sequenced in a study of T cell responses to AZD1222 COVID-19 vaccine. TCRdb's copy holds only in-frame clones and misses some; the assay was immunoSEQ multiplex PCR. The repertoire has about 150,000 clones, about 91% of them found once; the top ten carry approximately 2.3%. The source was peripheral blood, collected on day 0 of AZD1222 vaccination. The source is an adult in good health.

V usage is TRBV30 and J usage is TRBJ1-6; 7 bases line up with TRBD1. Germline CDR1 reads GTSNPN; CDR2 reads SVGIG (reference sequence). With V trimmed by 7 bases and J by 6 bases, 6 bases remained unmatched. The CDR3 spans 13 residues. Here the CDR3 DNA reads TGTGCCTTTTCGACAGGGTTTAATTCACCCCTCCACTTT. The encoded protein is CAFSTGFNSPLHF.

The CDR3 loop reads CASSSGLAGGPRNEQFF. For the CDR3, the DNA is TGTGCCAGCAGTTCCGGACTAGCGGGAGGGCCTCGGAATGAGCAGTTCTTC. The rearrangement uses TRBV3-1 (or the pseudogene TRBV3-2) and TRBJ2-1, with TRBD2 identical over 15 bases. The germline V gene encodes CDR1 LGHDT and CDR2 YNNKEL (reference sequence). V gave up 6 bases and J gave up 7 bases; unmatched junction bases: 10. This CDR3 is 17 amino acids long.

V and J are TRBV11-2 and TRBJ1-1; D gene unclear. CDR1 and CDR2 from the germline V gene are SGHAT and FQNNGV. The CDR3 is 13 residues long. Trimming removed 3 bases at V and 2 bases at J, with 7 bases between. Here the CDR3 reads CASSFGINTEAFF. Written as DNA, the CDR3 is TGTGCCAGCAGCTTCGGGATTAACACTGAAGCTTTCTTT.

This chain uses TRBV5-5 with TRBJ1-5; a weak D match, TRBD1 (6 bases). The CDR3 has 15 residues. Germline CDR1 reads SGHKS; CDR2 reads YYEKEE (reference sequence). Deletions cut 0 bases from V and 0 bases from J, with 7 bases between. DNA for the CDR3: TGTGCCAGCAGCTTGGCGGACAGTAGCAATCAGCCCCAGCATTTT. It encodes CASSLADSSNQPQHF.

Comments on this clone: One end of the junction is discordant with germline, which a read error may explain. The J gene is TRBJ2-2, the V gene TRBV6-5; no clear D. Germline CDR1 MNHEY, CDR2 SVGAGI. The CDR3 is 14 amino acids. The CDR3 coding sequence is TGTGCCAGCAGTTACGGCCAGAACTCCGGGGAGCTGTTTTTT. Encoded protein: CASSYGQNSGELFF.

CDR3 protein: CASSPGGSGSGQETQYF. In DNA, the CDR3 is TGTGCCAGCAGTCCGGGGGGTAGCGGGAGCGGGCAAGAGACCCAGTACTTC. This chain connects TRBV7-9 to TRBJ2-5, with 9 bases identical to TRBD2. The CDR3 spans 17 residues. V trimming: 6 bases; J trimming: 2 bases; junction bases outside the gene matches: 13. Germline lookup yields CDR1 SEHNR and CDR2 FQNEAQ (reference sequence).

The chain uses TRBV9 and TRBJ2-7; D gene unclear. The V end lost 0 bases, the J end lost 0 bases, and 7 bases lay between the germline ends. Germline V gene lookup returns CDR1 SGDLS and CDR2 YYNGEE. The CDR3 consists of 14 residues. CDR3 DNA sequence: TGTGCCAGCAGCGTAGCGACCAGCTCCTACGAGCAGTACTTC. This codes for CASSVATSSYEQYF.

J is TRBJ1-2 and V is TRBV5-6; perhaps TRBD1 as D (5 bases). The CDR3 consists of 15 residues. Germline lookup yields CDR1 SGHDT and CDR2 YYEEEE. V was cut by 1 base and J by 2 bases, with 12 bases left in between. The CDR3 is CASSLYGGTNYGYTF. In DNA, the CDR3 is TGTGCCAGCAGCTTGTACGGCGGGACCAACTATGGCTACACCTTC.

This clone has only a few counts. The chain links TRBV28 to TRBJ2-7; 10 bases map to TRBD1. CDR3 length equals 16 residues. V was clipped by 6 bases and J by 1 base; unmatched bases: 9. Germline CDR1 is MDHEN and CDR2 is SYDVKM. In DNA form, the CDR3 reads TGTGCCAGCAGCCCCCTGACAGGGGGCGCTTCCTACGAGCAGTACTTC. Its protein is CASSPLTGGASYEQYF.

The CDR3 region is CASSLGTGGVKFF. The CDR3 region has the DNA TGCGCCAGCAGCTTGGGGACAGGGGGAGTCAAGTTCTTC. The gene calls are TRBV5-1 and TRBJ2-1; TRBD1 matches 10 bases. The CDR3 sequence is 13 residues long. The V gene end was trimmed by 0 bases and the J gene end by 14 bases; junction bases not matched to a gene: 5. The V gene's germline CDR1 is SGHRS and CDR2 YFSETQ.

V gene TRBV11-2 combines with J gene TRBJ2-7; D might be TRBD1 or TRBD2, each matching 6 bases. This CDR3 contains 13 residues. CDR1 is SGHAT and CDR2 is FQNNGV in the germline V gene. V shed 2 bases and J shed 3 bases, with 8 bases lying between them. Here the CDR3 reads CASSLRGDYEQYF. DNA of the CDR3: TGTGCCAGCAGCTTAAGGGGGGACTACGAGCAGTACTTC.

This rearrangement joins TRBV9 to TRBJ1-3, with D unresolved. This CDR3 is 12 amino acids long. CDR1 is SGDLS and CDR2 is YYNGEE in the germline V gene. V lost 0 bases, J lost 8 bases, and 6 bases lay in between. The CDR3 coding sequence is TGTGCCAGCAGCGTAGATCGGGACACCATATATTTT. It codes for CASSVDRDTIYF.

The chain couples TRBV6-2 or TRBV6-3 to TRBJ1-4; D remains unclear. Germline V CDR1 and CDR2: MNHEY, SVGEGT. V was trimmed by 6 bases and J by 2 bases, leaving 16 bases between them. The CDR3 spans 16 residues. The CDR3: CASSGLTGSTNEKLFF. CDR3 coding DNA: TGTGCCAGCAGCGGACTGACGGGGTCGACTAATGAAAAACTGTTTTTT.

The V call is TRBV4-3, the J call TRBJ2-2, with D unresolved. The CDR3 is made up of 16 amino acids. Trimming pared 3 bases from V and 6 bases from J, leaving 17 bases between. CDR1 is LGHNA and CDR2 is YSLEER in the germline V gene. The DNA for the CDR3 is TGCGCCAGCAGCCAGGCCTGGAAGGGTTTGGCCGGGGAGCTGTTTTTT. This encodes CASSQAWKGLAGELFF.

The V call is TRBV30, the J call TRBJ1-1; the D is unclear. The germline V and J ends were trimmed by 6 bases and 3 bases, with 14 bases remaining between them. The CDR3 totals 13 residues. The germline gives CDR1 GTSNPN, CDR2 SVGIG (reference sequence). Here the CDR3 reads CACRVRWDTEAFF. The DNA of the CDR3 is TGTGCCTGCCGCGTACGATGGGACACTGAAGCTTTCTTT.

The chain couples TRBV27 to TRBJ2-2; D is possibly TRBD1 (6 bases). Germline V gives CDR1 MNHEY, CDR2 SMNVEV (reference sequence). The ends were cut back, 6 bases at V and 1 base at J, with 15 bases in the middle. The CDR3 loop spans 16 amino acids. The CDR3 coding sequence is TGTGCCAGCAGGCTACAGGGCTCTTTGAACACCGGGGAGCTGTTTTTT. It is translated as CASRLQGSLNTGELFF.

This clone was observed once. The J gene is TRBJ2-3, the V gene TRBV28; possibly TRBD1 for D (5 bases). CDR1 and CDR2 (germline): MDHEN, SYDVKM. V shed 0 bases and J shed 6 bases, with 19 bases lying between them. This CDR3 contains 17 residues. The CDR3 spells CASSLWGRRVSADTQYF. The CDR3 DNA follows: TGTGCCAGCAGTTTATGGGGCCGCAGGGTAAGCGCGGATACGCAGTATTTT. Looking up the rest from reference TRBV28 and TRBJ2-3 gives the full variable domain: DVKVTQSSRYLVKRTGEKVFLECVQDMDHENMFWYRQDPGLGLRLIYFSYDVKMKEKGDIPEGYSVSREKKERFSLILESASTNQTSMYLCASSLWGRRVSADTQYFGPGTRLTVL.

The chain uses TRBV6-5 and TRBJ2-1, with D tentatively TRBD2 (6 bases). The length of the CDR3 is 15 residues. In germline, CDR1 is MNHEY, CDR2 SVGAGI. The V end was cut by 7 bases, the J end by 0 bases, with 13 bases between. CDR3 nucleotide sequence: TGTGCCAGCAAGTCGGGAGTCAGCTCCTACAATGAGCAGTTCTTC. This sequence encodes CASKSGVSSYNEQFF.

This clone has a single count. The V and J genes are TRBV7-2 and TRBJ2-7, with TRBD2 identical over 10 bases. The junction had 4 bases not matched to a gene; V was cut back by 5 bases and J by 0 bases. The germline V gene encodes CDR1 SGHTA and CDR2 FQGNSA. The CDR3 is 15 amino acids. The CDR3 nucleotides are TGTGCCAGCAGCCCCCGGACTAGCGGCTCCTACGAGCAGTACTTC. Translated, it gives CASSPRTSGSYEQYF.

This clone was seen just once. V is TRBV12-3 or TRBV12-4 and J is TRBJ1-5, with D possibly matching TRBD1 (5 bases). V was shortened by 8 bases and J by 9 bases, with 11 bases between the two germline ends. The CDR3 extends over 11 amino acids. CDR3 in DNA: TGTGCCAGCGGGGGACCGGCGCCCCAGCATTTT. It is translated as CASGGPAPQHF.

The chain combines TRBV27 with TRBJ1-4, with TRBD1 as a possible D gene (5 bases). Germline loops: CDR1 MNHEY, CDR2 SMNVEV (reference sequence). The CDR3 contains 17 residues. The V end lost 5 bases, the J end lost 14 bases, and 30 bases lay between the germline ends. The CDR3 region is CASSQGTPYRPTLGLFF. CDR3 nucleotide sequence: TGTGCCAGCAGTCAGGGAACCCCCTATCGACCGACCCTCGGGCTGTTTTTT.